These T cell receptor beta chains were read from a single sample in a study of blood T cell repertoires in COVID-19. Profiled with immunoSEQ multiplex PCR; TCRdb holds only in-frame clones, not every one. The table records 70,000 to 100,000 clones, around 80% of them present only once. Sample: peripheral blood. All receptors derive from an elderly woman with acute or convalescent COVID-19. CDR3s include the opening cysteine and the closing phenylalanine or tryptophan. A D gene is named only where the DNA matches it firmly. Clone size is not always given. Where it is, it says once, few, many or a class for expanded clones.

clone_size: .
d_call: TRBD1
j_call: TRBJ1-1
v_call: TRBV5-1
cdr3_aa: CASSSGQGETEAFF
cdr3_nt: TGCGCCAGCAGCTCCGGCCAGGGGGAAACTGAAGCTTTCTTT

clone_size: few
d_call: .
j_call: TRBJ1-1
v_call: TRBV7-2
cdr3_aa: CASSFDGGDTEAFF
cdr3_nt: TGTGCCAGCAGCTTCGATGGGGGGGACACTGAAGCTTTCTTT

clone_size: few
d_call: .
j_call: TRBJ1-1
v_call: TRBV4-1
cdr3_aa: CASSIGPLGRRFTEAFF
cdr3_nt: TGCGCCAGCAGCATAGGACCCTTAGGGAGGAGATTCACTGAAGCTTTCTTT

clone_size: .
d_call: .
j_call: TRBJ2-4
v_call: TRBV30
cdr3_aa: CAWRQGKNIQYF
cdr3_nt: TGTGCCTGGAGACAGGGAAAAAACATTCAGTACTTC

clone_size: .
d_call: .
j_call: TRBJ1-2
v_call: TRBV11-2
cdr3_aa: CASSLDQGISGYTF
cdr3_nt: TGTGCCAGCAGCTTAGATCAGGGTATCAGTGGCTACACCTTC

clone_size: once
d_call: .
j_call: TRBJ1-2
v_call: TRBV5-4
cdr3_aa: CASSHAGADYGYTF
cdr3_nt: TGTGCCAGCAGCCACGCAGGTGCAGACTATGGCTACACCTTC

clone_size: .
d_call: .
j_call: TRBJ2-3
v_call: TRBV3-1/TRBV3-2
cdr3_aa: CASSQVWGHTGDTQYF
cdr3_nt: TGTGCCAGCAGCCAAGTGTGGGGCCACACGGGAGATACGCAGTATTTT

clone_size: .
d_call: .
j_call: TRBJ2-1
v_call: TRBV7-9
cdr3_aa: CASSLVRERNEQFF
cdr3_nt: TGTGCCAGCAGCTTAGTACGGGAAAGGAATGAGCAGTTCTTC

clone_size: .
d_call: TRBD2
j_call: TRBJ2-3
v_call: TRBV6-4
cdr3_aa: CASSDRGGRTDTQYF
cdr3_nt: TGTGCCAGCAGTGACCGGGGGGGCAGGACAGATACGCAGTATTTT

clone_size: .
d_call: .
j_call: TRBJ1-1
v_call: TRBV30
cdr3_aa: CAWSALSGPKNTEAFF
cdr3_nt: TGTGCCTGGAGTGCTTTAAGTGGGCCTAAAAACACTGAAGCTTTCTTT

clone_size: .
d_call: TRBD1
j_call: TRBJ1-1
v_call: TRBV6-5
cdr3_aa: CASSYSGQGKGAFF
cdr3_nt: TGTGCCAGCAGTTACTCCGGACAGGGGAAAGGAGCTTTCTTT

clone_size: .
d_call: TRBD2
j_call: TRBJ2-5
v_call: TRBV4-1
cdr3_aa: CASSQEEAGGQETQYF
cdr3_nt: TGCGCCAGCAGCCAAGAAGAAGCGGGGGGGCAAGAGACCCAGTACTTC

clone_size: .
d_call: .
j_call: TRBJ1-5
v_call: TRBV19
cdr3_aa: CASSIKLGGQPQHF
cdr3_nt: TGTGCCAGTAGTATAAAACTGGGGGGTCAGCCCCAGCATTTT

clone_size: .
d_call: .
j_call: TRBJ2-6
v_call: TRBV15
cdr3_aa: CATSRDPAGSGANVLTF
cdr3_nt: TGTGCCACCAGCAGAGATCCTGCAGGCTCTGGGGCCAACGTCCTGACTTTC

clone_size: few
d_call: .
j_call: TRBJ2-1
v_call: TRBV19
cdr3_aa: CASTSRGTRSEQFF
cdr3_nt: TGTGCCAGTACGTCCAGGGGGACTAGAAGCGAGCAGTTCTTC

clone_size: .
d_call: .
j_call: TRBJ1-3
v_call: TRBV19
cdr3_aa: CASKSRFPGNTIYF
cdr3_nt: TGTGCCAGTAAGTCGAGGTTCCCTGGAAACACCATATATTTT

clone_size: .
d_call: TRBD1
j_call: TRBJ2-7
v_call: TRBV29-1
cdr3_aa: CSVRQGGPSEQYF
cdr3_nt: TGCAGCGTTAGACAGGGGGGTCCCTCCGAGCAGTACTTC

clone_size: .
d_call: .
j_call: TRBJ2-7
v_call: TRBV11-3
cdr3_aa: CASSLFPDLRWVEQYF
cdr3_nt: TGTGCCAGCAGCTTATTCCCTGACTTGCGCTGGGTCGAGCAGTACTTC

clone_size: .
d_call: TRBD1
j_call: TRBJ1-1
v_call: TRBV5-6
cdr3_aa: CASSIDGTGNTEAFF
cdr3_nt: TGTGCCAGCAGCATAGACGGGACAGGGAACACTGAAGCTTTCTTT

clone_size: .
d_call: .
j_call: TRBJ2-4
v_call: TRBV18
cdr3_aa: CASSREGVQNIQYF
cdr3_nt: TGTGCCAGCTCACGGGAAGGGGTCCAAAACATTCAGTACTTC

clone_size: few
d_call: TRBD2
j_call: TRBJ2-1
v_call: TRBV5-3
cdr3_aa: CARSLGLAGTYNEQFF
cdr3_nt: TGTGCCAGAAGCTTGGGACTAGCTGGAACCTACAATGAGCAGTTCTTC

clone_size: once
d_call: .
j_call: TRBJ2-7
v_call: TRBV11-2
cdr3_aa: CASSLGATYEQYF
cdr3_nt: TGTGCCAGCAGCTTAGGGGCCACCTACGAGCAGTACTTC

clone_size: .
d_call: TRBD2
j_call: TRBJ2-7
v_call: TRBV5-6
cdr3_aa: CASSLVGTSVSYEQYF
cdr3_nt: TGTGCCAGCAGCTTGGTCGGGACTAGTGTATCCTACGAGCAGTACTTC

clone_size: many
d_call: TRBD1
j_call: TRBJ1-4
v_call: TRBV2
cdr3_aa: CASSMGQGGEKLFF
cdr3_nt: TGTGCCAGCAGCATGGGACAGGGAGGTGAAAAACTGTTTTTT

clone_size: .
d_call: .
j_call: TRBJ1-6
v_call: TRBV7-7
cdr3_aa: CASSLGGPDSPLHF
cdr3_nt: TGTGCTAGCAGCTTAGGAGGGCCGGATTCACCCCTCCACTTT

clone_size: .
d_call: .
j_call: TRBJ2-1
v_call: TRBV15
cdr3_aa: CATSSPGLVNEQFF
cdr3_nt: TGTGCCACCAGCAGTCCGGGACTCGTCAATGAGCAGTTCTTC

clone_size: .
d_call: TRBD1
j_call: TRBJ2-1
v_call: TRBV4-3
cdr3_aa: CASSHRQGAYNEQFF
cdr3_nt: TGCGCCAGCAGCCACCGACAGGGAGCTTACAATGAGCAGTTCTTC

clone_size: many
d_call: .
j_call: TRBJ2-3
v_call: TRBV6-6
cdr3_aa: CASSYSARGTDTQYF
cdr3_nt: TGTGCCAGCAGTTACTCGGCCCGTGGCACAGATACGCAGTATTTT

clone_size: .
d_call: .
j_call: TRBJ2-5
v_call: TRBV18
cdr3_aa: CASSPGEKETQYF
cdr3_nt: TGTGCCAGCTCCCCGGGGGAGAAAGAGACCCAGTACTTC

clone_size: .
d_call: TRBD1
j_call: TRBJ1-1
v_call: TRBV19
cdr3_aa: CASSSPGGRTTEAFF
cdr3_nt: TGTGCCAGTAGTTCTCCAGGGGGACGGACCACTGAAGCTTTCTTT